This entry describes one T cell receptor (beta chain). The target antigen is unknown. It was with unique molecular identifiers that the TCRbeta library was prepared. TCRdb called the PCR reads again in MiXCR, with one record for every CDR3 protein. The sample includes about 290,000 distinct CDR3 sequences, about 7.3% of them seen just once. The sample comes from a study of T-cell reconstitution after alpha-beta-depleted transplantation in children. Study-wide points: T-cell numbers and diversity, one year after transplant, stemmed largely from T cells that were newly produced. After transplant, at about two months, alpha-beta T cells were reportedly derived from several hundred expanded graft clones.

Germline CDR1 reads WSHSY; CDR2 reads SAAADI. Trimming left V 5 bases short and J 2 bases short, with 10 bases between. The CDR3 runs 14 residues. This receptor was identified in a female patient between 2 and 15 years old who had a stem cell transplant for Fanconi anemia, so the T cells may come from the graft donor. Here the sequenced sample was peripheral blood, taken 360 days after TCRalphabeta/CD19-depleted stem cell transplant. The V gene is TRBV10-2, the J gene TRBJ2-1, with a weak D call TRBD1 (6 bases). For the CDR3, the DNA is TGCGCCAGCAGTCTGCGGACAGCCTACAATGAGCAGTTCTTC. This encodes CASSLRTAYNEQFF.